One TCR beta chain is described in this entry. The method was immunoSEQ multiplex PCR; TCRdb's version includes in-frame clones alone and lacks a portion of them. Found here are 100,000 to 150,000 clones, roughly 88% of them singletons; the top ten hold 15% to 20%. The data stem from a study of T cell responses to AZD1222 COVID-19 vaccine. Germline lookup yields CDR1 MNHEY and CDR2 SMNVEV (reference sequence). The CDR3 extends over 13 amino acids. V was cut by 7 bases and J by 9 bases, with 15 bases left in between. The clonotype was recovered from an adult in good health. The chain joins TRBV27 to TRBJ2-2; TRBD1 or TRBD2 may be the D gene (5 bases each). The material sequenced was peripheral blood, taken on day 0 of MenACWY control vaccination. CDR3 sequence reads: CASTSLGARELFF. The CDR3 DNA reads TGTGCCAGCACCTCCCTCGGGGCGAGGGAGCTGTTTTTT.